Below, 15 T cell receptor beta chains from the same sample are listed, as sequenced in a study of shared clonotypes between healthy human individuals. Only in-frame clones appear in the TCRdb table, and some are missing; sequencing was by immunoSEQ multiplex PCR. The table records about 980,000 clones, around 80% of them present only once. Sequencing was performed on memory CD4+ T cells sorted from blood. Subset: CD45RA-negative fraction. These receptors were taken from a man between 18 and 35 years old in good health.

This CDR3 is CASGREQGREQYF. CDR3 nucleotides: TGTGCTAGTGGTCGAGAGCAGGGCCGCGAGCAGTACTTC. The chain couples TRBV12-5 to TRBJ2-7; D is possibly TRBD1 (5 bases). Trimming shortened V by 5 bases and J by 6 bases, and 14 bases separated the two germline ends. The CDR3 has 13 amino acids. The germline CDR1 and CDR2 sequences are LGHNT and FRNRAP.

This clone was seen once. The chain combines TRBV19 with TRBJ2-5, with D unclear. Between the trimmed V and J ends, which lost 4 bases and 4 bases, there was a span of 13 bases. The CDR3 is 14 residues long. Germline CDR1 reads LNHDA; CDR2 reads SQIVND (reference sequence). The CDR3 is CASSTNWNRETQYF. The CDR3 DNA reads as TGTGCCAGTAGTACAAATTGGAACAGAGAGACCCAGTACTTC. Drawing the rest from reference TRBV19 and TRBJ2-5, the complete variable domain is DGGITQSPKYLFRKEGQNVTLSCEQNLNHDAMYWYRQDPGQGLRLIYYSQIVNDFQKGDIAEGYSVSREKKESFPLTVTSAQKNPTAFYLCASSTNWNRETQYFGPGTRLLVL.

CDR3 in DNA: TGCGCCAGCAGCTTGGAACGGGTCATGAACACTGAAGCTTTCTTT. Its protein is CASSLERVMNTEAFF. The chain has TRBV5-1 and TRBJ1-1, with D unresolved. The germline gives CDR1 SGHRS, CDR2 YFSETQ. The CDR3 is made up of 15 amino acids. Trimming pared 0 bases from V and 0 bases from J, leaving 9 bases between.

The chain recombines TRBV6-5 with TRBJ1-5, with no clear D. Germline assignment: CDR1 MNHEY and CDR2 SVGAGI. The CDR3 spans 12 residues. The V and J ends lost 5 bases and 4 bases respectively, with 6 bases between them. As DNA, the CDR3 is TGTGCCAGCAGTACAGCGAATCAGCCCCAGCATTTT. Translating it yields CASSTANQPQHF.

The chain has TRBV5-1 and TRBJ2-5, with 7 positions matching TRBD1. V shed 1 base, J shed 7 bases, and the junction held 7 bases outside the gene matches. The CDR3 has 14 amino acids. Germline-derived CDR1 and CDR2 are SGHRS and YFSETQ. The CDR3 sequence: CASSLSQGVGTQYF. CDR3 nucleotide sequence: TGCGCCAGCAGCTTGTCGCAGGGGGTAGGGACCCAGTACTTC.

J is TRBJ2-3 and V is TRBV7-4; TRBD1 matches at 7 bases. The V gene end was trimmed by 2 bases and the J gene end by 2 bases; junction bases not matched to a gene: 7. This CDR3 contains 16 residues. Per the germline V gene, CDR1 is SGHVT and CDR2 is SQSDAQ. For the CDR3, the DNA is TGTGCCAGCAGCTTAAAGGGACAGATTAACACAGATACGCAGTATTTT. Residues: CASSLKGQINTDTQYF.

This chain uses TRBV30 with TRBJ2-7; possible D gene TRBD1, 5 bases. The germline V and J ends were trimmed by 3 bases and 3 bases, with 18 bases remaining between them. The CDR3 is 15 residues long. Germline V gene lookup returns CDR1 GTSNPN and CDR2 SVGIG (reference sequence). The CDR3 DNA follows: TGTGCCTGGAGGTCAAGGGTGACAGCAATCTACGAGCAGTACTTC. Protein sequence: CAWRSRVTAIYEQYF.

The chain is built from TRBV6-5 and TRBJ1-2, with D maybe TRBD1 (5 bases). The CDR3 runs 14 residues. V lost 5 bases and J lost 4, with 14 bases in between. Germline lookup yields CDR1 MNHEY and CDR2 SVGAGI. The CDR3 region is CASSGVAGTYGYTF. The DNA for the CDR3 is TGTGCCAGCAGTGGAGTGGCAGGGACCTATGGCTACACCTTC.

Only one count was recorded for this clone. The CDR3 loop reads CASSIEDFSNQPQHF. CDR3 nucleotides: TGTGCCAGTAGTATAGAGGATTTTAGCAATCAGCCCCAGCATTTT. The chain has TRBV19 and TRBJ1-5; no firm D call. The CDR3 loop spans 15 amino acids. CDR1 is LNHDA, CDR2 SQIVND, per germline (reference sequence). V lost 0 bases, J lost 0 bases, and 6 bases lay in between.

A remark on this clone: Other DNA sequences in this specimen translate into the identical CDR3. This rearrangement joins TRBV18 to TRBJ2-1, with D possibly TRBD2 on 6 matching bases. V was trimmed by 2 bases and J by 10 bases, leaving 6 bases between them. CDR3 length equals 11 residues. CDR1 and CDR2 from the germline V gene are KGHSH and LQKENI. The CDR3 protein is CASSPGGEQFF. Here the CDR3 DNA reads TGTGCCAGCTCACCAGGGGGGGAGCAGTTCTTC. The full variable domain, its missing parts supplied by reference TRBV18 and TRBJ2-1, is NAGVMQNPRHLVRRRGQEARLRCSPMKGHSHVYWYRQLPEEGLKFMVYLQKENIIDESGMPKERFSAEFPKEGPSILRIQQVVRGDSAAYFCASSPGGEQFFGPGTRLTVL.

The genes are TRBV7-6 and TRBJ2-7; 7 bases agree with TRBD1. Germline CDR1 reads SGHVS; CDR2 reads FNYEAQ. The V segment lost 4 bases and the J segment 1 base; nucleotides outside the gene matches: 1. The CDR3 runs 13 residues. The CDR3 sequence is CASSWDSSYEQYF. The CDR3 nucleotides are TGTGCCAGCAGCTGGGACAGTTCCTACGAGCAGTACTTC.

This chain links TRBV4-1 with TRBJ2-2, with 8 bases matching TRBD1. The CDR3 is 17 amino acids. Germline values: CDR1 MGHRA, CDR2 YSYEKL. V lost 1 base and J lost 5; bases outside the gene matches: 9. The CDR3 loop is CASSQGPRTGRTGELFF. CDR3 nucleotide sequence: TGCGCCAGCAGCCAAGGGCCCCGGACAGGGCGGACCGGGGAGCTGTTTTTT.

Regarding this clone: Other DNA sequences in this specimen translate into the identical CDR3. CDR3 nucleotide sequence: TGTGCCACCACGGGACAGGGCTACGAGCAGTACTTC. Amino acid sequence: CATTGQGYEQYF. V and J are TRBV10-3 and TRBJ2-7, with 9 positions matching TRBD1. Germline V gives CDR1 ENHRY, CDR2 SYGVKD. After removal of 10 bases from V and 3 bases from J, the junction contained 4 bases not matched to a gene. This CDR3 spans 12 amino acids.

The J gene is TRBJ2-7, the V gene TRBV18, with TRBD2 as a possible D gene (6 bases). Looked up from germline, CDR1 is KGHSH and CDR2 is LQKENI. CDR3 size: 17 residues. Trimming removed 2 bases at V and 2 bases at J, with 19 bases between. In nucleotides, the CDR3 is TGTGCCAGCTCACCAAGGATTGACTTTAGCGGAACCTACGAGCAGTACTTC. Protein product: CASSPRIDFSGTYEQYF.

The chain's CDR3 is CASSRDRYGYTF. The DNA of the CDR3 is TGTGCCAGCAGTCGGGACCGCTATGGCTACACCTTC. V is TRBV5-8 and J is TRBJ1-2, with a weak D call TRBD1 (5 bases). Trimming removed 5 bases from V and 4 bases from J, with 9 bases in between. Per the germline V gene, CDR1 is SGHTS and CDR2 is YDEGEE. This CDR3 has 12 amino acids.